The TCR beta chain described here comes from a study of blood T cell repertoires in COVID-19. CDR1 and CDR2 (germline): SQVTM, ANQGSEA. J gave up 3 bases and V 8 bases, and 7 bases lay outside the gene matches. This CDR3 contains 13 residues. Clones were read by immunoSEQ multiplex PCR, and TCRdb kept only the in-frame ones, dropping some. The sample has some 46,000 clones; over 70% are singletons. Sequenced sample: peripheral blood. This TCR was recovered from a man in his forties or fifties with acute or convalescent COVID-19. This chain connects TRBV29-1 to TRBJ2-3; 8 bases map to TRBD1. CDR3 sequence: CSTRQGSTDTQYF. The CDR3 coding sequence is TGCAGCACCCGACAGGGGTCTACAGATACGCAGTATTTT.